This T cell receptor (beta chain) derives from a study of patients and donors after allogeneic stem cell transplantation. Trimming removed 0 bases at V and 7 bases at J, with 6 bases between. The CDR3 has 12 amino acids. Germline loops: CDR1 ENHRY, CDR2 SYGVKD. TCRdb reprocessed the RT-PCR reads via MiXCR and lists one record per CDR3 protein. In the table there are around 23,000 distinct CDR3 sequences, approximately 28% of which are singletons. J is TRBJ2-5 and V is TRBV10-3; D remains ambiguous. The receptor was derived from a human donor who was either an allogeneic HSCT recipient or a stem cell or donor lymphocyte infusion donor (not recorded which). It is not recorded whose cells these are; they may come from a transplant donor. The specimen sequenced was blood, either unsorted or a sorted T cell fraction (not recorded which). DNA for the CDR3: TGTGCCATCAGTGAGTCTGACGCGACCCAGTACTTC. This encodes CAISESDATQYF.